This is a list of T cell receptor beta chains from one sample in a study of T cell changes during pregnancy in multiple sclerosis. The repertoire was sequenced with immunoSEQ multiplex PCR; TCRdb's copy has only in-frame clones and lacks some. The table has around 67,000 clones, 85% to 90% seen once. The sample in question was peripheral blood, obtained after pregnancy. The receptor source for this set is a female donor in good health, enrolled as a control in a pregnancy study. Both conserved end residues are part of each CDR3. Each record gives: V gene, J gene, D gene, clone size, CDR3 DNA, CDR3 protein. A D gene is named only where the DNA matches it firmly. Only some rows state a clone size, as once, few, many or a class for expanded clones.

>TRBV18|TRBJ2-7|-|-
TGTGCCAGCTCACCAAAACAGGGACCGGGCTACGAGCAGTACTTC
CASSPKQGPGYEQYF
>TRBV18|TRBJ1-2|TRBD1|-
TGTGCCAGCTCACCACCGGGACAGAACTATGGCTACACCTTC
CASSPPGQNYGYTF
>TRBV10-2|TRBJ2-3|TRBD2|-
TGCGCCATAAGTCGGGGGGGCACAGATACGCAGTATTTT
CAISRGGTDTQYF
>TRBV5-5|TRBJ1-5|TRBD1|-
TGTGCCAGCAGCCACGGACAGGGGATCGCTCAGCCCCAGCATTTT
CASSHGQGIAQPQHF
>TRBV19|TRBJ1-2|-|-
TGTGCCAGTGTATTAGGCGGCGGTTCCTATGGCTACACCTTC
CASVLGGGSYGYTF
>TRBV30|TRBJ1-4|TRBD1|-
TGTGCCTGGAGAGGGGACAGCAATGAAAAACTGTTTTTT
CAWRGDSNEKLFF
>TRBV14|TRBJ1-2|-|-
TGTGCCAGCAGCCAAGGCAGGAATACCATCTATGGCTACACCTTC
CASSQGRNTIYGYTF
>TRBV18|TRBJ2-1|-|-
TGTGCCAGCTCATTGGCCCATGAGCAGTTCTTC
CASSLAHEQFF
>TRBV7-2|TRBJ2-5|-|-
TGTGCCAGCAGCCCTGGGCAAAAGGAGACCCAGTACTTC
CASSPGQKETQYF
>TRBV18|TRBJ1-2|TRBD1|-
TGTGCCAGCTCAACTTACAGGGGATCGGACTATGGCTACACCTTC
CASSTYRGSDYGYTF
>TRBV28|TRBJ1-5|-|few
TGTGCCAGCAGTTTGATGCGGGGGATCAGCAATCAGCCCCAGCATTTT
CASSLMRGISNQPQHF
>TRBV5-1|TRBJ1-1|TRBD1|once
TGCGCCAGCAGCTTCCAGGGGGCGAGCACTGAAGCTTTCTTT
CASSFQGASTEAFF
>TRBV9|TRBJ2-7|-|-
TGTGCCAGCAGCCCGGGGGGCGTTTCGGTAGAACAGTACTTC
CASSPGGVSVEQYF
>TRBV2|TRBJ1-5|-|-
TGTGCCAGCAGTGAAAGGGGTAGCAATCAGCCCCAGCATTTT
CASSERGSNQPQHF
>TRBV2|TRBJ2-2|TRBD2|once
TGTGCCAGCAGCGCGACTCGATACGGGGGGAGGACCGGGGAGCTGTTTTTT
CASSATRYGGRTGELFF
>TRBV6-5|TRBJ2-7|-|-
TGTGCCAGCAGCCACGGACTACCTTACGAGCAGTACTTC
CASSHGLPYEQYF
>TRBV9|TRBJ2-2|-|-
TGTGCCAGCAGCCAGGCTACCACAGGGAACCGAAACACCGGGGAGCTGTTTTTT
CASSQATTGNRNTGELFF
>TRBV19|TRBJ1-1|-|few
TGTGCCAGTAGTATTATCCGGACGGGACACGAGAACACTGAAGCTTTCTTT
CASSIIRTGHENTEAFF
>TRBV11-3|TRBJ2-5|TRBD1|-
TGTGCCAGCAGCAGGGGTCAGGGGGAAGGGGAGACCCAGTACTTC
CASSRGQGEGETQYF
>TRBV19|TRBJ1-3|TRBD1|few
TGTGCCAGTAGGACAGGGGGACCTGGAAACACCATATATTTT
CASRTGGPGNTIYF
>TRBV6-1|TRBJ1-1|-|-
TGTGCCAGCAGTGAATCCCGCAGGACTGAAGCTTTCTTT
CASSESRRTEAFF
>TRBV5-1|TRBJ2-2|-|-
TGCGCCAGCAGCTCCACGGCAGGCGCCGGCGGGGAGCTGTTTTTT
CASSSTAGAGGELFF
>TRBV6-7|TRBJ2-7|-|once
TGTGCCAGCAGTTACTCGGAGTCGACCCCCCCCGAGCAGTACTTC
CASSYSESTPPEQYF
>TRBV5-4|TRBJ1-1|-|-
TGTGCCAGCAGCTTGGCCCGGGAGGCGGTGAACACTGAAGCTTTCTTT
CASSLAREAVNTEAFF
>TRBV19|TRBJ2-7|TRBD1|once
TGTGCCAGTACCTCAGGACAGGGGGCACGGGAGCAGTACTTC
CASTSGQGAREQYF
>TRBV6-5|TRBJ2-1|TRBD2|-
TGTGCCAGCAGTTGGGATATCGGGGGGGGAAGAGGTGAGCAGTTCTTC
CASSWDIGGGRGEQFF
>TRBV10-3|TRBJ2-1|TRBD2|-
TGTGCCATCAGGATGGCGGGCAGCGGGGAGAGCTCCTACAATGAGCAGTTCTTC
CAIRMAGSGESSYNEQFF
>TRBV28|TRBJ2-7|TRBD2|few
TGTGCCAGCAGTTTAGCCAGGACTAGCGGGTCCGACGAGCAGTACTTC
CASSLARTSGSDEQYF
>TRBV27|TRBJ1-6|-|-
TGTGCCAGCAGTTTTTTCAGCTCAGGGGACGGAGCCCTCCACTTT
CASSFFSSGDGALHF
>TRBV12-2|TRBJ1-1|-|-
TGTGCAAGTCGCTTAAGCGAGCGGGAGACGGACACTGAAGCTTTCTTT
CASRLSERETDTEAFF
>TRBV27|TRBJ2-4|-|-
TGTGCCAGCAGTTTATCGACCGGCGGAAACATTCAGTACTTC
CASSLSTGGNIQYF
>TRBV19|TRBJ2-2|-|-
TGTGCCAGTAGTATGTTAGGGGGCACCGGGGAGCTGTTTTTT
CASSMLGGTGELFF
>TRBV6-6|TRBJ1-5|TRBD1|few
TGTGCCAGCAGTACCGGGACAGGGTATTGGCAGCCCCAGCATTTT
CASSTGTGYWQPQHF
>TRBV19|TRBJ1-2|-|-
TGTGCCAGTAGTATTTCAGGCGGGTATGGCTACACCTTC
CASSISGGYGYTF
>TRBV4-1|TRBJ1-2|-|-
TGCGCCAGCAGCCAAGAGACGGGGTCGGCTAACTATGGCTACACCTTC
CASSQETGSANYGYTF
>TRBV5-6|TRBJ1-1|-|few
TGTGCCAGCAGCCGGGTGGGGCAGAACACTGAAGCTTTCTTT
CASSRVGQNTEAFF
>TRBV7-9|TRBJ1-1|-|-
TGTGCCAGCAGCCCAGGACAAGCCGCTGAAGCTTTCTTT
CASSPGQAAEAFF
>TRBV9|TRBJ1-1|-|-
TGTGCCAGCAGCGTAGGAGCGAACACTGAAGCTTTCTTT
CASSVGANTEAFF
>TRBV29-1|TRBJ1-4|-|once
TGCGGGGGAGGGGGTCCTTTGGAAAAACTGTTTTTT
CGGGGPLEKLFF
>TRBV19|TRBJ2-3|TRBD2|-
TGTGCCAGTAGTACCAGGACTAGCGGGGACACAGATACGCAGTATTTT
CASSTRTSGDTDTQYF
>TRBV10-3|TRBJ1-1|TRBD1|-
TGTGCCGCAAACAGGGGCCAGGGGGCTGAAGCTTTCTTT
CAANRGQGAEAFF
>TRBV25-1|TRBJ2-4|-|few
TGTGCCAGCAGTGAAGAGGGGGTCAAAAACATTCAGTACTTC
CASSEEGVKNIQYF
>TRBV5-6|TRBJ2-5|-|once
TGTGCCAGCAGCTTCCTAGAGACCCAGTACTTC
CASSFLETQYF
>TRBV9|TRBJ1-6|TRBD1|once
TGTGCCAGCAGCGAGAGGACAGGGTTGTCTTCACCCCTCCACTTT
CASSERTGLSSPLHF
>TRBV7-2|TRBJ1-5|-|-
TGTGCCAGCAGCTTAGTAGTTACCCGACAGCCCCAGCATTTT
CASSLVVTRQPQHF
>TRBV5-4|TRBJ2-3|-|-
TGTGCCAGCTCTTGGCTGGCCCGCACAGATACGCAGTATTTT
CASSWLARTDTQYF